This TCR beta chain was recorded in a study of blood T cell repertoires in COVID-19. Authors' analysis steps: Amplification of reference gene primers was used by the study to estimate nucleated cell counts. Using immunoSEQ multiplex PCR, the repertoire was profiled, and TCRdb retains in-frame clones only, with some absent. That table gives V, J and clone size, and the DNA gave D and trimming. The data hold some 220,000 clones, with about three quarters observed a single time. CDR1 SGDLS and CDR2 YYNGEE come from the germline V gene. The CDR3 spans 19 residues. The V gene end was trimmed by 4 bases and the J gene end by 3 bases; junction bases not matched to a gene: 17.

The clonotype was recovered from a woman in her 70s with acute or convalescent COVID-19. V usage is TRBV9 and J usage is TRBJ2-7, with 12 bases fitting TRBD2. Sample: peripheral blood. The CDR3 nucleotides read TGTGCCAGCAGCCGAACTAGCGGGGGGCTCCAGCGAGGGGGCTACGAGCAGTACTTC. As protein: CASSRTSGGLQRGGYEQYF. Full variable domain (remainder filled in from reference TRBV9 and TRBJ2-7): DSGVTQTPKHLITATGQRVTLRCSPRSGDLSVYWYQQSLDQGLQFLIQYYNGEERAKGNILERFSAQQFPDLHSELNLSSLELGDSALYFCASSRTSGGLQRGGYEQYFGPGTRLTVT.